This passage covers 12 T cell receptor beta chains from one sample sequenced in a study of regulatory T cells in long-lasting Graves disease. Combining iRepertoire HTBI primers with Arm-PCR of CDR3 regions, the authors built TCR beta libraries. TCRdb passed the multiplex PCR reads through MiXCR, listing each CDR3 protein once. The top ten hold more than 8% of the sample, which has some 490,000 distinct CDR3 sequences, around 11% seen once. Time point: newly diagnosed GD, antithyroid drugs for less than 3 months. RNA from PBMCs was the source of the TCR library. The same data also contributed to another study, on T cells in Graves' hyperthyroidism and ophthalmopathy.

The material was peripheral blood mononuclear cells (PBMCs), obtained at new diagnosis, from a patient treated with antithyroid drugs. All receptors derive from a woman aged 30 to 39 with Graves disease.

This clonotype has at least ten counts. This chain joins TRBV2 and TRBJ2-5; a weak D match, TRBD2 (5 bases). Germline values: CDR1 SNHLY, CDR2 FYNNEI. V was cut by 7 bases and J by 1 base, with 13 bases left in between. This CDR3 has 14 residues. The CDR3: CASMRENFQETQYF. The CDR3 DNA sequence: TGTGCCAGCATGAGGGAGAACTTCCAAGAGACCCAGTACTTC.

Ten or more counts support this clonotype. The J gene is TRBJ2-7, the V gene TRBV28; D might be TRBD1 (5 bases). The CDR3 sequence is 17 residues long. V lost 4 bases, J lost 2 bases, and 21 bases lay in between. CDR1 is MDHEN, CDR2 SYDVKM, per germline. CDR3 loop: CASSWRTGRAETYEQYF. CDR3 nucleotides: TGTGCCAGCAGTTGGCGGACCGGCAGGGCGGAAACCTACGAGCAGTACTTC.

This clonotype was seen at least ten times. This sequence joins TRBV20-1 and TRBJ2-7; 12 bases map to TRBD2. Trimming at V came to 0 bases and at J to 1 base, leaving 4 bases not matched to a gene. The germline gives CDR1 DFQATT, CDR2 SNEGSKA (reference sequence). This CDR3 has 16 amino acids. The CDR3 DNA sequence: TGCAGTGCTAGAGATCTCCTAGCGGGAGGGTCCTACGAGCAGTACTTC. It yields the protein CSARDLLAGGSYEQYF.

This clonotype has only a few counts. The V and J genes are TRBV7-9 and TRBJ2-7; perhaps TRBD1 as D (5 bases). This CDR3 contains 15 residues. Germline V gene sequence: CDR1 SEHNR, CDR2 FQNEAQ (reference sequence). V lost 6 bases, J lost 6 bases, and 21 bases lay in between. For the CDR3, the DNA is TGTGCCAGCAGGCCCTCTACAGGTGAACCGAGCGAGCAGTACTTC. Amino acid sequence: CASRPSTGEPSEQYF.

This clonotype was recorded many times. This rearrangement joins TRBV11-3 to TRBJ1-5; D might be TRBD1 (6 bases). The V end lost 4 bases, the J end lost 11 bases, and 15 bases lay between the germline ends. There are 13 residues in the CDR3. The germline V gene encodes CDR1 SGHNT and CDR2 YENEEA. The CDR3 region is CASSSTTGTAQHF. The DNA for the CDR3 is TGTGCCAGCAGCTCCACAACAGGGACGGCCCAGCATTTT.

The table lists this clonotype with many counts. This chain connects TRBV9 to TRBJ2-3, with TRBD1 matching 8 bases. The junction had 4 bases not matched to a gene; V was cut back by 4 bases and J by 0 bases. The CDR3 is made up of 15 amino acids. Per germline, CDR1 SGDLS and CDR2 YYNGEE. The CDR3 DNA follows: TGTGCCAGCAGCTCCCGGACAGGGAGCACAGATACGCAGTATTTT. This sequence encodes CASSSRTGSTDTQYF.

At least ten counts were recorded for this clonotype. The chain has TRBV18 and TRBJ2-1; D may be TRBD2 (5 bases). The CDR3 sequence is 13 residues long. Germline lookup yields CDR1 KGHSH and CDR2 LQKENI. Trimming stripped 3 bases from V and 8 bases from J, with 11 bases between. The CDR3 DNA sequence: TGTGCCAGCTCACCTTTCGGGGTCCATGAGCAGTTCTTC. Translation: CASSPFGVHEQFF.

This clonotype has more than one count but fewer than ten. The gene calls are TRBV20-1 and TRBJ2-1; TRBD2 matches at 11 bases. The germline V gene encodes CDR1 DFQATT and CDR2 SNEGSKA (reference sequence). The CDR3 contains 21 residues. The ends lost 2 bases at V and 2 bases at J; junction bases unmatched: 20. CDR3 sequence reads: CSARLAMTSGALRWAYNEQFF. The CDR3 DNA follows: TGCAGTGCTAGATTAGCCATGACTAGCGGGGCCCTTCGGTGGGCCTACAATGAGCAGTTCTTC.

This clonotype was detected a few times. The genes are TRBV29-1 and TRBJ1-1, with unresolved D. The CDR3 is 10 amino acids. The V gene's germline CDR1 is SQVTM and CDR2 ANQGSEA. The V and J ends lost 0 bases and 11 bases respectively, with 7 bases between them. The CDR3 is CSVEDPPAFF. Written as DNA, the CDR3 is TGCAGCGTTGAAGACCCCCCGGCTTTCTTT.

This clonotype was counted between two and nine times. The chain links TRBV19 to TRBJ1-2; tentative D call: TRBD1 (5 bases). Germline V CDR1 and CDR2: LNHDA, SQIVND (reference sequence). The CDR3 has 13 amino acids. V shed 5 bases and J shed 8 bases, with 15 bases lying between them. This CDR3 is CASSQTGGGGYTF. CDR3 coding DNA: TGTGCCAGTAGTCAGACCGGGGGTGGAGGCTACACCTTC.

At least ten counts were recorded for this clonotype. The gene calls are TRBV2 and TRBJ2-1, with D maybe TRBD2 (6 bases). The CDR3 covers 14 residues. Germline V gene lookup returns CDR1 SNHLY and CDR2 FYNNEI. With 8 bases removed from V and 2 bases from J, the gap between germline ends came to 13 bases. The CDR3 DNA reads TGTGCCAGCCGGCGGGACGGAGCCTACAATGAGCAGTTCTTC. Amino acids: CASRRDGAYNEQFF.

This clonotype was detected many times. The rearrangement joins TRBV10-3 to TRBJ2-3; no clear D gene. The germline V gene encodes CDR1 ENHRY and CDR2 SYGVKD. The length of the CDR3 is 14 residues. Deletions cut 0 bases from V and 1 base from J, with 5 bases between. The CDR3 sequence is CAISESTGTDTQYF. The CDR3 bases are TGTGCCATCAGTGAGTCTACAGGCACAGATACGCAGTATTTT.